The 22 T cell receptor beta chains reported below all come from one sample, sequenced in a study of early stage breast cancer tumors. This table comes from immunoSEQ multiplex PCR, and its TCRdb copy is limited to in-frame clones, with some not included. The sample lists tens of thousands of clones; approximately 76% were seen once. What was sequenced was blood. Source of these receptors: a person aged 45 to 59 with breast cancer.

The V and J genes are TRBV9 and TRBJ2-3, with 7 bases aligning to TRBD2. Germline CDR1 SGDLS, CDR2 YYNGEE. V was clipped by 0 bases and J by 2 bases; unmatched bases: 15. The CDR3 totals 19 residues. This CDR3 is CASSVDAAWDYSNTDTQYF. DNA for the CDR3: TGTGCCAGCAGCGTAGACGCGGCTTGGGACTACTCAAACACAGATACGCAGTATTTT.

The chain joins TRBV25-1 to TRBJ1-1, with TRBD1 matching over 7 bases. Germline assignment: CDR1 MGHDK and CDR2 SYGVNS. The CDR3 runs to 13 residues. V shed 4 bases, J shed 7 bases, and the junction held 6 bases outside the gene matches. CDR3 sequence (DNA): TGTGCCAGCAGTGGGGACAGTAAATTTGAAGCTTTCTTT. It translates to CASSGDSKFEAFF.

The chain carries TRBV9 and TRBJ2-3; 8 nucleotides agree with TRBD1. V lost 1 base to trimming and J lost 3 bases; unmatched junction nucleotides: 10. Germline-derived CDR1 and CDR2 are SGDLS and YYNGEE. The CDR3 spans 17 residues. The CDR3 region is CASSVNPGQGWTDTQYF. DNA for the CDR3: TGTGCCAGCAGCGTAAACCCTGGACAGGGCTGGACAGATACGCAGTATTTT.

This clone was recorded only once. The gene calls are TRBV18 and TRBJ2-5; D could derive from TRBD1 or TRBD2 (5 bases each). The CDR3 has 16 amino acids. CDR1 is KGHSH, CDR2 LQKENI, per germline. V was trimmed by 1 base and J by 1 base, leaving 13 bases between them. The CDR3 region is CASSPRITGLQETQYF. CDR3 sequence (DNA): TGTGCCAGCTCACCACGGATAACAGGACTCCAAGAGACCCAGTACTTC. Full variable domain (rest looked up from reference TRBV18 and TRBJ2-5): NAGVMQNPRHLVRRRGQEARLRCSPMKGHSHVYWYRQLPEEGLKFMVYLQKENIIDESGMPKERFSAEFPKEGPSILRIQQVVRGDSAAYFCASSPRITGLQETQYFGPGTRLLVL.

This chain uses TRBV7-9 with TRBJ1-1, with D hard to call. This CDR3 region has 13 residues. V gave up 3 bases and J gave up 4 bases, with 9 bases separating them. CDR1 is SEHNR, CDR2 FQNEAQ, per germline (reference sequence). CDR3 loop: CASSLKKGTEAFF. The CDR3 bases are TGTGCCAGCAGCTTGAAGAAGGGCACTGAAGCTTTCTTT.

J is TRBJ1-1 and V is TRBV28; D uncertain. With 7 bases removed from V and 11 bases from J, the gap between germline ends came to 14 bases. Germline values: CDR1 MDHEN, CDR2 SYDVKM. There are 11 residues in the CDR3. The CDR3 loop is CASNDKVEAFF. The CDR3, as DNA: TGTGCCAGCAATGATAAGGTGGAGGCTTTCTTT. Drawing the rest from reference TRBV28 and TRBJ1-1, the complete variable domain is DVKVTQSSRYLVKRTGEKVFLECVQDMDHENMFWYRQDPGLGLRLIYFSYDVKMKEKGDIPEGYSVSREKKERFSLILESASTNQTSMYLCASNDKVEAFFGQGTRLTVV.

This clone was found once. The chain is built from TRBV10-3 and TRBJ2-1; D might be TRBD2 (5 bases). The V gene's germline CDR1 is ENHRY and CDR2 SYGVKD. Trimming left V 3 bases short and J 7 bases short, with 16 bases between. CDR3 length: 15 amino acids. CDR3 in amino acids: CAISESSSRGNEQFF. DNA for the CDR3: TGTGCCATCAGTGAAAGTTCTTCCCGCGGGAATGAGCAGTTCTTC.

This chain uses TRBV6-5 with TRBJ2-1, with TRBD2 identical over 12 bases. J was trimmed by 6 bases and V by 8 bases; bases with no gene match: 2. The CDR3 extends over 13 amino acids. Germline V lookup: CDR1 MNHEY, CDR2 SVGAGI. The DNA of the CDR3 is TGTGCCAGCGAGACTAGCGGGAGCAATGAGCAGTTCTTC. Translation gives CASETSGSNEQFF.

This chain uses TRBV10-1 with TRBJ2-1; D might be TRBD2 (5 bases). Germline CDR1 WNHNN, CDR2 SYGVQD (reference sequence). This CDR3 comprises 12 residues. The germline V and J ends were trimmed by 5 bases and 9 bases, with 11 bases remaining between them. As DNA, the CDR3 is TGCGCCAGCAGTCGGGGTTCCAGTGAGCAGTTCTTC. Residues: CASSRGSSEQFF.

The count of this clone is one. V gene TRBV4-1 combines with J gene TRBJ1-1; D is unresolved. There are 18 residues in the CDR3. The ends were cut back, 0 bases at V and 1 base at J, with 18 bases in the middle. Germline V gives CDR1 MGHRA, CDR2 YSYEKL. CDR3 sequence: CASSQDLSDIMGNTEAFF. The DNA for the CDR3 is TGCGCCAGCAGCCAAGATCTAAGTGATATTATGGGGAACACTGAAGCTTTCTTT.

The chain employs TRBV19 and TRBJ1-5; 7 nucleotides line up with TRBD1. J was trimmed by 4 bases and V by 8 bases; bases with no gene match: 5. Germline V gene sequence: CDR1 LNHDA, CDR2 SQIVND (reference sequence). The CDR3 has 13 residues. Here the CDR3 reads CASASDRNQPQHF. CDR3 nucleotides: TGTGCCAGTGCCTCGGACAGGAATCAGCCCCAGCATTTT.

This clone has just one count. This chain uses TRBV7-3 with TRBJ2-5; TRBD2 matches at 11 bases. This CDR3 has 15 amino acids. The V segment lost 5 bases and the J segment 5 bases; nucleotides outside the gene matches: 7. Germline CDR1 SGHTA, CDR2 FQGTGA. CDR3 region: CASSSGTSGRETQYF. In DNA form, the CDR3 reads TGTGCCAGCAGCAGCGGGACTAGCGGTCGGGAGACCCAGTACTTC.

The rearrangement joins TRBV4-2 to TRBJ1-4; D gene uncertain. V lost 1 base and J 3 bases, leaving 9 bases between the germline ends. Germline-derived CDR1 and CDR2 are LGHNA and YNFKEQ. This CDR3 has 15 residues. CDR3 sequence (DNA): TGTGCCAGCAGCCAAGTTGGGAGTGCTAATGAAAAACTGTTTTTT. It yields the protein CASSQVGSANEKLFF.

This rearrangement joins TRBV6-6 to TRBJ2-1; possibly TRBD1 or TRBD2 for D (7 bases each). CDR3 length equals 15 residues. Germline V gives CDR1 MNHNY, CDR2 SVGAGI (reference sequence). V was cut by 6 bases and J by 2 bases, with 14 bases left in between. The CDR3 is CASSQQGGAYNEQFF. DNA for the CDR3: TGTGCCAGCAGCCAGCAGGGGGGGGCCTACAATGAGCAGTTCTTC.

V usage is TRBV18 and J usage is TRBJ2-3; D uncertain. CDR3 size: 11 residues. The ends were cut back, 2 bases at V and 5 bases at J, with 2 bases in the middle. CDR1 is KGHSH, CDR2 LQKENI, per germline. DNA for the CDR3: TGTGCCAGCTCACCAGAAGATACGCAGTATTTT. Its protein is CASSPEDTQYF.

This chain uses TRBV27 with TRBJ1-1, with 9 bases identical to TRBD1. Trimming cost V 2 bases and J 4 bases; bases outside gene matches: 2. The CDR3 runs 14 residues. Germline V gene lookup returns CDR1 MNHEY and CDR2 SMNVEV (reference sequence). The CDR3 region is CASSLRDRVTEAFF. DNA of the CDR3: TGTGCCAGCAGTTTAAGGGACAGGGTCACTGAAGCTTTCTTT.

The rearrangement joins TRBV6-5 to TRBJ2-5; the D gene is possibly TRBD2 (6 bases). The CDR3 sequence is 12 residues long. CDR1 is MNHEY and CDR2 is SVGAGI in the germline V gene. V lost 6 bases and J 5 bases, leaving 10 bases between the germline ends. The CDR3 DNA reads TGTGCCAGCAGGGGCCGGGGGGAGACCCAGTACTTC. It codes for CASRGRGETQYF.

The chain joins TRBV7-8 to TRBJ2-7; 8 bases fit TRBD1. The junction had 15 bases not matched to a gene; V was cut back by 5 bases and J by 0 bases. CDR1 is SGHVS, CDR2 FQNEAQ, per germline. The CDR3 sequence is 18 residues long. The CDR3 region has the DNA TGTGCCAGCAGCCTTCGTTCCCCGGGACAGGTGTTCTCCTACGAGCAGTACTTC. Protein: CASSLRSPGQVFSYEQYF.

The rearrangement joins TRBV28 to TRBJ2-7; 7 nucleotides agree with TRBD1. The CDR3 consists of 16 residues. CDR1 MDHEN and CDR2 SYDVKM come from the germline V gene. J gave up 0 bases and V 2 bases, and 7 bases lay outside the gene matches. CDR3 coding DNA: TGTGCCAGCAGTTTAAGTCGGGGACAGTCCTCCTACGAGCAGTACTTC. Amino acid sequence: CASSLSRGQSSYEQYF.

The chain uses TRBV7-2 and TRBJ1-5; the D is unclear. V was pared by 2 bases and J by 4 bases, with 9 bases between. Germline V CDR1 and CDR2: SGHTA, FQGNSA. The CDR3 extends over 14 amino acids. CDR3: CASSLNLGNQPQHF. The CDR3 DNA follows: TGTGCCAGCAGCTTAAATTTGGGTAATCAGCCCCAGCATTTT.

The chain is built from TRBV4-3 and TRBJ1-2; no clear D. CDR3 length: 16 residues. The germline V and J ends were trimmed by 0 bases and 6 bases, with 17 bases remaining between them. CDR1 and CDR2 from the germline V gene are LGHNA and YSLEER. The CDR3: CASSQDQRGGLDGYTF. The CDR3 coding sequence is TGCGCCAGCAGCCAAGATCAGCGGGGAGGGCTGGATGGCTACACCTTC.

CDR3 region: CASSFSGNEKLFF. In nucleotides, the CDR3 is TGTGCCAGCAGCTTCTCGGGAAATGAAAAACTGTTTTTT. The J gene is TRBJ1-4, the V gene TRBV5-4; no clear D. The germline V and J ends were trimmed by 2 bases and 5 bases, with 7 bases remaining between them. The germline gives CDR1 SGHNT, CDR2 YYREEE (reference sequence). The CDR3 spans 13 residues.